The present TCR beta chain was sequenced within a study of blood T cell repertoires in COVID-19. Profiled with immunoSEQ multiplex PCR; TCRdb holds only in-frame clones, not every one. Of fewer than 350,000 clones in the sample, approximately 90% were seen once. CDR1 is KGHDR and CDR2 is SFDVKD in the germline V gene. V was clipped by 3 bases and J by 8 bases, with 12 bases between them. The CDR3 is 13 residues long. The chain employs TRBV24-1 and TRBJ1-2; D ambiguous. The sequencing sample was made of PBMCs or T cells enriched from blood (not recorded which). This TCR derives from a woman between 40 and 50 years old with acute COVID-19. In DNA form, the CDR3 reads TGTGCCACCAGTGATCGGACTCTTCGGGGCTACACCTTC. It specifies CATSDRTLRGYTF.